The rows below give T cell receptor beta chains drawn from one sample of a study of T cells after somatic rescue of genetic block. Repertoires were generated with immunoSEQ multiplex PCR, while TCRdb's copy carries only in-frame clones and drops some. The sample carries 55,000 to 70,000 clones, roughly 92% recorded once. The sequenced sample consisted of peripheral blood mononuclear cells (PBMCs). These receptors came from a man aged 35 to 55. Each CDR3 is given without its conserved first and last residue.

v_call	j_call	cdr3_aa
TRBV14	TRBJ1-2	ASSQVPSYGYT
TRBV2	TRBJ2-5	ASMTTAGTDGTQY
TRBV5-6	TRBJ1-2	ASSLVQGFYGYT
TRBV25-1	TRBJ1-4	ASSAGRQGRGEKLF
TRBV18	TRBJ1-1	ASSEQGETEAF
TRBV4-1	TRBJ2-1	ASSQDSPYQRRGSYNEQF
TRBV5-1	TRBJ2-2	ASSLMNTGELF
TRBV5-1	TRBJ2-5	ASSFGGETQY
TRBV30	TRBJ1-2	AWTMGLGYT
TRBV27	TRBJ1-2	ASSPSWGDYGYT
TRBV9	TRBJ2-1	ASSVAGGVAYNEQF
TRBV27	TRBJ2-2	ASGQGVPGELF